This TCR beta chain derives from a study of prognosis after radiotherapy for stage I lung cancer (dated by TCRdb to about 2021). Background for the entire study: Between early 2018 and early 2019, approximately 18 stage I NSCLC patients were enrolled in Nanjing, China. Image-guided IMRT or VMAT was used to deliver SBRT in 3 to 5 fractions at a biologically effective dose of at least 100 Gy. Ages in the cohort of roughly 13 men and about six women ranged from roughly 53 to 84 years, with a median of 74. Every patient was deemed medically inoperable, around eleven because of comorbidities and more than 5 because they refused surgery. Distant metastases were developed by four of the 19 patients after SBRT, at a median of roughly 7 months, whereas no significant progression was observed in the other 15 patients. This study profiled peripheral blood TCR beta repertoires from stage I NSCLC patients before and after stereotactic body radiotherapy and linked the repertoires to distant failure. The patients included approximately 15 who had newly diagnosed primary stage I lung tumors, along with roughly 5 others who had oligometastatic NSCLC after their primary tumor had been surgically resected. Tumor histology was squamous cell carcinoma in 7 or 8 patients and adenocarcinoma in approximately 11. In every patient, SBRT was given without any concurrent therapy. For each of the 20 or so patients, one blood sample was taken before SBRT and one after, so the study sequenced roughly 38 samples in total. What the study reported, not specific to this receptor: Unique TCR clone counts fell after SBRT (median around 9,800 before versus approximately 6,300 after; Wilcoxon paired P=0.011). Post-SBRT Shannon entropy and its change from baseline were lower in patients who developed distant metastases; baseline Shannon entropy was not associated with metastases. Tumor specificity of expanded TCR clones was not determined. Differences by metastasis status were reportedly seen in TRBV and TRBJ usage frequencies, involving two V genes at baseline and, after SBRT, 9 or 10 V genes and two J genes. None of the reported P values were adjusted for multiple comparisons. Limitations of the study included a small cohort and short follow-up, and the study findings need independent validation.

As regards this clonotype: No antigen is known for it. No base quality values were provided; no much bigger clone lies one nucleotide off.

A history of other malignancies or of prior chemotherapy or radiotherapy was absent in all patients, and node-negative disease was shown on CT and PET/CT in all patients. Roughly 6 milliliters of peripheral venous blood were drawn into EDTA tubes at each of two time points. PBMCs were isolated by Ficoll-Paque Plus density-gradient centrifugation. Samples were stored at -80°C immediately after collection until analysis. The CDR3, cysteine through phenylalanine, is 17 amino acids long. The sequence is cut down to CDR3 DNA, 51 bases in frame from base 1. Germline trimming: 3 bases from V, 12 bases from J; junction bases outside gene matches: 22. The CDR1 and CDR2 encoded by the germline V gene are KGHSH and LQKENI. Two rounds of multiplex PCR on genomic DNA were used to amplify the TCR beta CDR3 region. The first PCR round used primers specific to each TRBV and TRBJ gene, with sequences filed in Chinese patent CN105087789A. Universal primers were used in the second round of PCR. The Roche High Pure PCR Template Preparation Kit was used to extract genomic DNA from the frozen PBMCs. The libraries underwent paired-end sequencing with 151 bp reads on an Illumina HiSeq 3000. Per the original workflow: Raw reads lacking the multiplex PCR primer sequences were removed with CutAdapt. High-quality paired reads were merged into contigs with PEAR. By aligning each contig to reference sequences, MiXCR assigned the TRB V, D and J gene segments to that contig. CDR3 sequences were clustered by base quality and sequence similarity to remove sequencing errors. Shannon entropy normalized by the natural log of productive TCR sequence number was used as the measure of diversity. Clonality was computed as one minus the ratio of Shannon entropy to the natural log of the number of unique clonotypes. The Youden index of ROC curves was used to select progression-free survival cut-offs for repertoire metrics, and analyses were performed in R 3.5.3. TCRdb trimmed the raw reads at Q25, called clones with MiXCR and kept productive beta chains. Rows matching on CDR3 protein sequence are summarized as one entry with the most common DNA and genes. For this entry, the V and J calls and clone size follow TCRdb and not the study's own pipeline. For this sample there are around 30,000 distinct CDR3 sequences; nearly 35% appear just once. The ten most abundant clones make up approximately 15% of the sample.

The chain links TRBV18 with TRBJ2-7; TRBD2 lines up with 8 middle nucleotides. The sequence was obtained from a donor at least 50 years old with non-small cell lung cancer. The sequencing used PBMCs, collected before or after stereotactic body radiation therapy (not recorded which). The DNA is as follows: TGTGCCAGCTCACCCCCTTACGGGAGGGATGCCAAAAACATTCCGTACTTC. This is translated as CASSPPYGRDAKNIPYF.